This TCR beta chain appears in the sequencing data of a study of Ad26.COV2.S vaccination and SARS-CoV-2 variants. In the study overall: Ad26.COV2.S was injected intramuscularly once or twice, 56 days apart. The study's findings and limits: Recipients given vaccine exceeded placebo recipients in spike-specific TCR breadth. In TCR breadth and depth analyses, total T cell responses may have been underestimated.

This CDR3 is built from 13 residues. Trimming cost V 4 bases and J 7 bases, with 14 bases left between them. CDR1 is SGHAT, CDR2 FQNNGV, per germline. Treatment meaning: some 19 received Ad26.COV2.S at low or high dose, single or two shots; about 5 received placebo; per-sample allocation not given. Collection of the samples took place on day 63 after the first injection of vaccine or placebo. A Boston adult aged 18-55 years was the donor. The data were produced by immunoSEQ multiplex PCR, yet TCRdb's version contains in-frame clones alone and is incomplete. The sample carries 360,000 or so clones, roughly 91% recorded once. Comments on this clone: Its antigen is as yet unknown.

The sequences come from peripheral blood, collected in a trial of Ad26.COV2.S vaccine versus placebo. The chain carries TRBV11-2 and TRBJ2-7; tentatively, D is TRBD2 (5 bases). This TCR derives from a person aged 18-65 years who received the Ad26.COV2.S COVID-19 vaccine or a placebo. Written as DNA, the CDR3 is TGTGCCAGCAGCTACCTCGGAGGTTGTGAGCAGTACTTC. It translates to CASSYLGGCEQYF.